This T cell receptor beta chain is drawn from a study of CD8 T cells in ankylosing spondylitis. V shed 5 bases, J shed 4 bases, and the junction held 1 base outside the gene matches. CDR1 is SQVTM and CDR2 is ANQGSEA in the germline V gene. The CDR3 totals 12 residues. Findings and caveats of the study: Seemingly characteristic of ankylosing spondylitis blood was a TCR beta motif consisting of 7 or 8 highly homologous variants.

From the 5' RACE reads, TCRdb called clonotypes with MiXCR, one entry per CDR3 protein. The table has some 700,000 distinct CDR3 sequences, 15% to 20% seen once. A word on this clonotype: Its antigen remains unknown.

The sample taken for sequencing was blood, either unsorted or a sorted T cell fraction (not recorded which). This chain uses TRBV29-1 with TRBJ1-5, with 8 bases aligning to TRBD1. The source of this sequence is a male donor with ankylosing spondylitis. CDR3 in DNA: TGCAGCGTTCGGACAGGGAATCAGCCCCAGCATTTT. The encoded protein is CSVRTGNQPQHF.